This section outlines one T cell receptor (beta chain) sequence together with its context. Its antigen is undetermined. Trimming took 8 bases from V and 4 from J, leaving 9 bases between them. This CDR3 spans 11 amino acids. These data come from a study of T-cell memory formation after mild COVID-19. Study results and caveats: Some SARS-CoV-2-responding clones were already detected in memory before infection. For second-wave clones that peaked at day 37, SARS-CoV-2 specificity went unverified.

TCRdb reanalysed the 5' RACE reads using MiXCR and keeps one entry per CDR3 protein. This sample yields about 240,000 distinct CDR3 sequences, of which over 9% are seen a single time; roughly a fifth belongs to the top ten. Source material: PBMCs or a T cell subset sorted from them (not recorded which). The chain couples TRBV12-3 or TRBV12-4 to TRBJ2-7, with unresolved D. The receptor was isolated from a man in his late teens or twenties who had mild COVID-19 (a few samples of this study predate the infection). Cell type and time point are not known. The chain's CDR3 is CASGMRYEQYF. CDR3 in DNA: TGTGCCAGCGGCATGCGGTACGAGCAGTACTTC.